This T cell receptor beta chain was identified in a study of OX40 agonist ivuxolimab in advanced cancers. Study findings and constraints: Researchers report that CD8+ T cells had, on average, more expanded clones than CD4+. CD4+ and CD8+ blood T cells expanded clonally by week 6 at 0.1 to 3.0 mg/kg.

Looked up from germline, CDR1 is SGHRS and CDR2 is YFSETQ. The CDR3 loop spans 13 amino acids. The J segment lost 4 bases and the V segment lost 5 bases, leaving 3 bases of the junction unmatched. For this clone: The antigen is unknown.

Some clones are missing from TCRdb's copy, which holds only in-frame ones; the method was immunoSEQ multiplex PCR. The table includes just over 30,000 clones, 86% detected once. The sequenced sample was CD4+ or CD8+ T cells sorted from blood, obtained in a trial of the OX40 agonist ivuxolimab. The receptor was isolated from an adult with an advanced solid tumor such as melanoma, head and neck, liver or kidney cancer. This chain joins TRBV5-1 and TRBJ2-3, with 8 bases fitting TRBD2. CDR3 DNA: TGCGCCAGCAGTTTAGCGGGACCAGATACGCAGTATTTT. Its protein product is CASSLAGPDTQYF.